The clone carrying this T cell receptor (beta chain) was counted a few times. V lost 1 base and J 1 base, leaving 7 bases between the germline ends. Germline V gene sequence: CDR1 LGHDT, CDR2 YNNKEL (reference sequence). This CDR3 comprises 14 residues. The data were obtained in a study of T-cell reconstitution after alpha-beta-depleted transplantation in children. Using unique molecular identifiers, the investigators prepared the TCRbeta library. TCRdb reprocessed the PCR reads with MiXCR, giving one entry per CDR3 protein. Of around 440,000 distinct CDR3 sequences in the sample, 16% were seen once. This clonotype was obtained from a boy under three years old who had a stem cell transplant for Wiskott-Aldrich syndrome, so the T cells may come from the graft donor. The chain is built from TRBV3-1 and TRBJ1-1; no clear D. Material: PBMCs, mostly from graft donor cells, obtained 360 days after TCRalphabeta/CD19-depleted stem cell transplant. The CDR3 spells CASSQVPKNTEAFF. For the CDR3, the DNA is TGTGCCAGCAGCCAAGTTCCCAAGAACACTGAAGCTTTCTTT.